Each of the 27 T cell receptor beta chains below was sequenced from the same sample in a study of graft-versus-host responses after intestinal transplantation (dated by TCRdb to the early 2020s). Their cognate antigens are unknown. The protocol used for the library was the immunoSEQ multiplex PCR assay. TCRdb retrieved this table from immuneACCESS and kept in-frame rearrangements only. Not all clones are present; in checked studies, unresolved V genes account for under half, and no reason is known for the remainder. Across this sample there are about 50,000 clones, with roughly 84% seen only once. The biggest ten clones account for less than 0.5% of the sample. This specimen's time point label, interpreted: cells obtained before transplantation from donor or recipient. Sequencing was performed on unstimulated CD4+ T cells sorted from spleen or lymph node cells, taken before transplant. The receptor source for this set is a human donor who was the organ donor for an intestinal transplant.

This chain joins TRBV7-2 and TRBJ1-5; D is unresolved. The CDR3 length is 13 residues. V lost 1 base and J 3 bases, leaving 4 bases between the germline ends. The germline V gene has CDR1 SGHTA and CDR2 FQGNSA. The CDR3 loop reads CASSLDNNQPQHF. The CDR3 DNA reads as TGTGCCAGCAGCTTAGACAACAATCAGCCCCAGCATTTT. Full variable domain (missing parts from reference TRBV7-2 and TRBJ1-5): GAGVSQSPSNKVTEKGKDVELRCDPISGHTALYWYRQSLGQGLEFLIYFQGNSAPDKSGLPSDRFSAERTGGSVSTLTIQRTQQEDSAVYLCASSLDNNQPQHFGDGTRLSIL.

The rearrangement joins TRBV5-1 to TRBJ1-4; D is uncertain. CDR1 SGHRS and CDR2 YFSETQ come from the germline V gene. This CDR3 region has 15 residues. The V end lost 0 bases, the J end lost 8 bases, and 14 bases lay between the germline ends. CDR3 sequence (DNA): TGCGCCAGCAGCTTGGCGGGGAGAAGGGAGGAAAAACTGTTTTTT. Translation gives CASSLAGRREEKLFF.

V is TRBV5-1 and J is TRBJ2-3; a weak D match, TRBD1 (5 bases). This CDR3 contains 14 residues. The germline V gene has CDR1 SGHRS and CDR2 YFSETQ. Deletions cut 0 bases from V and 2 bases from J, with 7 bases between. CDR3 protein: CASSLGQPTDTQYF. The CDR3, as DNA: TGCGCCAGCAGCTTGGGACAGCCCACAGATACGCAGTATTTT.

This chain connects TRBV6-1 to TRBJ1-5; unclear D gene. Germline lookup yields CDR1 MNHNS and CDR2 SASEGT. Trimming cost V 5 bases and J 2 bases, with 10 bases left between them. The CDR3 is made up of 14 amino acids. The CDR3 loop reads CASSIKLGNQPQHF. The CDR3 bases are TGTGCCAGCAGTATAAAGCTGGGCAATCAGCCCCAGCATTTT.

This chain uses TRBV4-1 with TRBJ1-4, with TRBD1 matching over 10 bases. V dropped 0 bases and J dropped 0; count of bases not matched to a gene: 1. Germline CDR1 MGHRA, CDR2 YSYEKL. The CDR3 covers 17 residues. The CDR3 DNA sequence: TGCGCCAGCAGCCAAGATGGGACAGGGGCAACTAATGAAAAACTGTTTTTT. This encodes CASSQDGTGATNEKLFF.

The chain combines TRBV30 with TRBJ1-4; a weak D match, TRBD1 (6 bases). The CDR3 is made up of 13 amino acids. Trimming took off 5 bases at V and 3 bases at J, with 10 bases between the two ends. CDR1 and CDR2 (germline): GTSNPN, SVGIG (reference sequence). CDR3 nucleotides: TGTGCCTGGCAGGACAGACCTAATGAAAAACTGTTTTTT. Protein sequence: CAWQDRPNEKLFF. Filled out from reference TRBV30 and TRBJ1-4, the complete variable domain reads SQTIHQWPATLVQPVGSPLSLECTVEGTSNPNLYWYRQAAGRGLQLLFYSVGIGQISSEVPQNLSASRPQDRQFILSSKKLLLSDSGFYLCAWQDRPNEKLFFGSGTQLSVL.

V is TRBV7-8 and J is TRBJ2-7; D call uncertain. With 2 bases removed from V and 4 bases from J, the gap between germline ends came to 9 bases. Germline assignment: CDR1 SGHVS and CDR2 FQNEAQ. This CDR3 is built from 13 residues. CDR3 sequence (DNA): TGTGCCAGCAGCTTATTTGTCGATTACGAGCAGTACTTC. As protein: CASSLFVDYEQYF. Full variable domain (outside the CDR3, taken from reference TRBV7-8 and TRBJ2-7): GAGVSQSPRYKVAKRGQDVALRCDPISGHVSLFWYQQALGQGPEFLTYFQNEAQLDKSGLPSDRFFAERPEGSVSTLKIQRTQQEDSAVYLCASSLFVDYEQYFGPGTRLTVT.

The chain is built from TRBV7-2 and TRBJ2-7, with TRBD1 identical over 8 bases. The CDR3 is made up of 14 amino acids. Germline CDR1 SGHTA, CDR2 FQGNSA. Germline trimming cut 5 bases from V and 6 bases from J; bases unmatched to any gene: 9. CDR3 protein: CASSRPDRAGEQYF. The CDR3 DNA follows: TGTGCCAGCAGCCGACCGGACAGGGCGGGCGAGCAGTACTTC.

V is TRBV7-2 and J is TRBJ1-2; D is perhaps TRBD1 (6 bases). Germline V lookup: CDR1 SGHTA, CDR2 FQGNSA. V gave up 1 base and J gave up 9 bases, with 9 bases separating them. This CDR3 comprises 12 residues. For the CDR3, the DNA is TGTGCCAGCAGCTTAGACACAGGGAGCTACACCTTC. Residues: CASSLDTGSYTF.

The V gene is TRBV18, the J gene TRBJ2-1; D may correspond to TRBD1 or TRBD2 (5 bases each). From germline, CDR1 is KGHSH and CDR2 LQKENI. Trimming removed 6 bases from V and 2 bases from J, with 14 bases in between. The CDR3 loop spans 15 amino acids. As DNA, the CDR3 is TGTGCCAGCTCGCCCCGGGACCAGGCCTACAATGAGCAGTTCTTC. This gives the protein CASSPRDQAYNEQFF.

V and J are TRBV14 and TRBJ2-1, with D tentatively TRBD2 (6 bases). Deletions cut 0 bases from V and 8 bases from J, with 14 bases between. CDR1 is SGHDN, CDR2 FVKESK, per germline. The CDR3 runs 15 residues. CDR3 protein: CASSQDPGEIDEQFF. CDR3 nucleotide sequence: TGTGCCAGCAGCCAAGATCCGGGGGAGATCGATGAGCAGTTCTTC.

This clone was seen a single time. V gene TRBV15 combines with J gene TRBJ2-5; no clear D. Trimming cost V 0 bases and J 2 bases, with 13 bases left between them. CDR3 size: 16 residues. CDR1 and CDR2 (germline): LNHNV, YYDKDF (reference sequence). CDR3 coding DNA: TGTGCCACCAGCAGAGATCGTCTATCTTCTCAAGAGACCCAGTACTTC. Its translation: CATSRDRLSSQETQYF.

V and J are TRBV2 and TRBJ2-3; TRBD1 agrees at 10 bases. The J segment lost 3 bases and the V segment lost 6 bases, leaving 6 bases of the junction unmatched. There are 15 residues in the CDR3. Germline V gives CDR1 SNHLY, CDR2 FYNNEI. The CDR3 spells CASSPGQGRTDTQYF. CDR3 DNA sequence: TGTGCCAGCAGCCCGGGACAGGGGAGGACAGATACGCAGTATTTT.

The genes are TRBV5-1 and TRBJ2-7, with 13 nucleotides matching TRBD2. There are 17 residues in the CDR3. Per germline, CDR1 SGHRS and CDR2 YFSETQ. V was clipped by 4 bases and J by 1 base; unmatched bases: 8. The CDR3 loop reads CASSMELAGGPSYEQYF. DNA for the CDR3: TGCGCCAGCAGCATGGAACTAGCGGGGGGGCCTTCCTACGAGCAGTACTTC.

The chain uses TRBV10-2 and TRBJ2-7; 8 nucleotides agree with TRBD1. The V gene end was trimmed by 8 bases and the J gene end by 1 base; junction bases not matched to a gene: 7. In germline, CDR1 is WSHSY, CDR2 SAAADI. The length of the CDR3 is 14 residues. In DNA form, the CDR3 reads TGCGCCAGCCAGGGACAGGTAGTTTCCTACGAGCAGTACTTC. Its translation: CASQGQVVSYEQYF.

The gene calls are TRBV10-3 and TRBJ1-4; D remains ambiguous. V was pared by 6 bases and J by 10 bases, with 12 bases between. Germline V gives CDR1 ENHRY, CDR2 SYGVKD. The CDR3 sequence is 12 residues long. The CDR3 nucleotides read TGTGCCATCAGCCCACGGAACGGAAAACTGTTTTTT. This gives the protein CAISPRNGKLFF.

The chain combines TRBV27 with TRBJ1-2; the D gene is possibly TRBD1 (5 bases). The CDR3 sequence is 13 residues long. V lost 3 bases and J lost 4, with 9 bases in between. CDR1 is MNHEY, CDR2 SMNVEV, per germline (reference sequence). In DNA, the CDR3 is TGTGCCAGCAGTTTCACAGGCTCCTATGGCTACACCTTC. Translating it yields CASSFTGSYGYTF.

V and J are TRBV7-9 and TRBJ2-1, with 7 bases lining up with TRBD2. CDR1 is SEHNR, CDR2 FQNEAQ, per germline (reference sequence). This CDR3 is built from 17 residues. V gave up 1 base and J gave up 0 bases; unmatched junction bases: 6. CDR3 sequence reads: CASSLVGAGPSYNEQFF. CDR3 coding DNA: TGTGCCAGCAGCTTAGTTGGAGCGGGACCCTCCTACAATGAGCAGTTCTTC.

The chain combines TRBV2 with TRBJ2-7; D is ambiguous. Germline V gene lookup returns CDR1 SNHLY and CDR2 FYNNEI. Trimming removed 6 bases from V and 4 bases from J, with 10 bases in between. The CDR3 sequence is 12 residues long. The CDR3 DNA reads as TGTGCCAGCAGCCCGTGGGTATACGAGCAGTACTTC. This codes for CASSPWVYEQYF.

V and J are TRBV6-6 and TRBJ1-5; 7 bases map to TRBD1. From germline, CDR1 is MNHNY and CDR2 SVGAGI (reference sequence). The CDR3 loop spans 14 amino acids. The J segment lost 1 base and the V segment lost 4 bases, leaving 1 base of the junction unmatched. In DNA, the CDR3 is TGTGCCAGCAGTTGGGACAGAAGCAATCAGCCCCAGCATTTT. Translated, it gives CASSWDRSNQPQHF.

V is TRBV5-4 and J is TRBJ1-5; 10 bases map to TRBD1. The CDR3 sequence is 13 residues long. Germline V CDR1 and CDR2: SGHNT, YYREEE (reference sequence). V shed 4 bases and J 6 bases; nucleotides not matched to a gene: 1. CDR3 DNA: TGTGCCAGCAGCCGGGACAGGGGTCAGCCCCAGCATTTT. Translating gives CASSRDRGQPQHF.

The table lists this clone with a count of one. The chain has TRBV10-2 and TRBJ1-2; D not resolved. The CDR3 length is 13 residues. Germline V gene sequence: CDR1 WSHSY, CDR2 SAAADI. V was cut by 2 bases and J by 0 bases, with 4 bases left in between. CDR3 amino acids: CASSEPTNYGYTF. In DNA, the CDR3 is TGCGCCAGCAGTGAGCCCACTAACTATGGCTACACCTTC.

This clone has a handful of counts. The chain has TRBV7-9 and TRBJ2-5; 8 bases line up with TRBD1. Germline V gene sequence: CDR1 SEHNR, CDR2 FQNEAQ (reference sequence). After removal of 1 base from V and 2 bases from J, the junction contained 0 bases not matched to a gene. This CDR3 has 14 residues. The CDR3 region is CASSLDRGQETQYF. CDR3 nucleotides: TGTGCCAGCAGCTTAGACAGGGGGCAAGAGACCCAGTACTTC.

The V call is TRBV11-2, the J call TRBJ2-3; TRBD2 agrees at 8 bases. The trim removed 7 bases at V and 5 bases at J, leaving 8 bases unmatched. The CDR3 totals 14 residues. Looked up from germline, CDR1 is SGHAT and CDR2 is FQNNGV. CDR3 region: CASMLTGGQDTQYF. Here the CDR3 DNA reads TGTGCCAGCATGCTTACGGGGGGGCAAGATACGCAGTATTTT. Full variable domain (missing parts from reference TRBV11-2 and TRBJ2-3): EAGVAQSPRYKIIEKRQSVAFWCNPISGHATLYWYQQILGQGPKLLIQFQNNGVVDDSQLPKDRFSAERLKGVDSTLKIQPAKLEDSAVYLCASMLTGGQDTQYFGPGTRLTVL.

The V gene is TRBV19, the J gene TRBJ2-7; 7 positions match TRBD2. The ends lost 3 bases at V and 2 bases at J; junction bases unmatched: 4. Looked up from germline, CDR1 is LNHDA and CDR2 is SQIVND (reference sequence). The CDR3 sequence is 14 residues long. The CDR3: CASSMGGDPYEQYF. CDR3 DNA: TGTGCCAGTAGTATGGGGGGGGACCCCTACGAGCAGTACTTC.

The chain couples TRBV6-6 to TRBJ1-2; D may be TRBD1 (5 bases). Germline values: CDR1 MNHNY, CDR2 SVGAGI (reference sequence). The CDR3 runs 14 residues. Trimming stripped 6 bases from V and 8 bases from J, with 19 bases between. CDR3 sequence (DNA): TGTGCCAGCAGCCCCTACAAGGGCGGGGACGGCTACACCTTC. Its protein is CASSPYKGGDGYTF.

CDR3 in amino acids: CAWSGKGSQPQHF. For the CDR3, the DNA is TGTGCCTGGAGTGGGAAGGGGAGTCAGCCCCAGCATTTT. V gene TRBV30 combines with J gene TRBJ1-5; TRBD1 is a possible D gene (5 bases). The CDR3 length is 13 residues. The germline V gene has CDR1 GTSNPN and CDR2 SVGIG (reference sequence). V was trimmed by 1 base and J by 6 bases, leaving 10 bases between them.